The rows below give T cell receptor beta chains drawn from one sample of a study of blood T cell repertoires in COVID-19. Profiling relied on immunoSEQ multiplex PCR, and the TCRdb table lists in-frame clones only, not all of them. The sample gives around 340,000 clones, around 83% of which show up once; roughly 3% is in the top ten. Material: peripheral blood. The receptor source for this set is a young man with active or convalescent COVID-19. CDR3s include the opening cysteine and the closing phenylalanine or tryptophan. A D gene is named only where the DNA matches it firmly. Where a row states a size, it is once, few, many or the class of an expanded clone; other rows omit it.

J gene | clone size | V gene | D gene | CDR3 protein | CDR3 DNA
TRBJ2-1 | . | TRBV4-2 | TRBD2 | CASSQPLSGRWDEQFF | TGTGCCAGCAGCCAGCCCCTTAGCGGGAGGTGGGATGAGCAGTTCTTC
TRBJ1-6 | . | TRBV2 | . | CASRAGQINSPLHF | TGTGCCAGCAGGGCCGGACAGATTAATTCACCCCTCCACTTT
TRBJ2-7 | . | TRBV7-2 | TRBD2 | CASSPGLAEGYEQYF | TGTGCCAGCAGCCCAGGACTAGCGGAGGGCTACGAGCAGTACTTC
TRBJ1-2 | few | TRBV5-1 | . | CASSLTGYGYTF | TGCGCCAGCAGCTTAACAGGTTATGGCTACACCTTC
TRBJ2-3 | . | TRBV14 | . | CASSRQPRTDTQYF | TGTGCCAGCAGCCGACAGCCTCGCACAGATACGCAGTATTTT
TRBJ1-5 | . | TRBV11-3 | TRBD1 | CASSDRGQPQHF | TGTGCCAGCAGTGACAGGGGTCAGCCCCAGCATTTT
TRBJ2-1 | . | TRBV6-2/TRBV6-3 | TRBD2 | CASSYLAGPYNEQFF | TGTGCCAGCAGTTACCTAGCGGGCCCATACAATGAGCAGTTCTTC
TRBJ2-1 | . | TRBV4-3 | TRBD2 | CASSQEAREGRREQFF | TGCGCCAGCAGCCAAGAGGCGAGGGAGGGCCGCCGTGAGCAGTTCTTC
TRBJ2-3 | . | TRBV9 | TRBD2 | CASSGFGLAVDTDTQYF | TGTGCCAGCAGCGGATTTGGACTAGCGGTTGACACAGATACGCAGTATTTT
TRBJ1-5 | . | TRBV2 | . | CASSEDGGVEPQHF | TGTGCCAGCAGTGAAGATGGAGGGGTTGAGCCCCAGCATTTT
TRBJ1-1 | few | TRBV7-2 | TRBD1 | CASSLGGTGTEAFF | TGTGCCAGCAGCTTAGGTGGGACAGGGACTGAAGCTTTCTTT
TRBJ2-3 | once | TRBV28 | TRBD2 | CASTTKGGSLTDTQYF | TGTGCCAGCACCACGAAAGGCGGGAGTTTGACAGATACGCAGTATTTT
TRBJ2-5 | . | TRBV7-8 | . | CASSLLRYQETQYF | TGTGCCAGCAGCTTATTGCGGTACCAAGAGACCCAGTACTTC
TRBJ2-2 | . | TRBV6-5 | . | CASSRGAAGELFF | TGTGCCAGCAGCCGCGGGGCCGCCGGGGAGCTGTTTTTT
TRBJ2-7 | . | TRBV3-1/TRBV3-2 | . | CASSHVRYEQYF | TGTGCCAGCAGCCACGTACGGTACGAGCAGTACTTC
TRBJ1-1 | . | TRBV18 | TRBD1 | CASSPRIGQGADVNTEAFF | TGTGCCAGCTCACCAAGGATAGGACAGGGGGCAGACGTGAACACTGAAGCTTTCTTT
TRBJ1-5 | . | TRBV9 | TRBD1 | CASSRDRGDQPQHF | TGTGCCAGCAGCCGGGACAGGGGAGATCAGCCCCAGCATTTT
TRBJ2-5 | . | TRBV5-4 | . | CASSLGLETQYF | TGTGCCAGCAGCTTGGGTCTGGAGACCCAGTACTTC
TRBJ2-4 | . | TRBV11-2 | . | CASSLGPENIQYF | TGTGCCAGCAGCTTAGGGCCAGAAAACATTCAGTACTTC
TRBJ2-1 | . | TRBV7-9 | . | CASSALATISSYNEQFF | TGTGCCAGCTCCGCCCTAGCGACAATTAGCTCCTACAATGAGCAGTTCTTC
TRBJ1-1 | . | TRBV28 | . | CASISGRFSAFF | TGTGCCAGCATCTCTGGGAGGTTCTCAGCTTTCTTT
TRBJ2-3 | once | TRBV5-4 | TRBD2 | CASSLASGRKHTQYF | TGTGCCAGCAGCTTGGCTAGCGGGAGGAAGCATACGCAGTATTTT
TRBJ2-1 | . | TRBV9 | . | CASSGRAAAYEQFF | TGTGCCAGCAGCGGCCGAGCGGCCGCCTATGAGCAGTTCTTC
TRBJ2-7 | . | TRBV19 | TRBD2 | CASRISGSSYEQYF | TGTGCCAGTAGGATCAGCGGGAGCTCCTACGAGCAGTACTTC
TRBJ2-5 | . | TRBV7-3 | TRBD2 | CASSSPSRGGGETQYF | TGTGCCAGCAGCTCCCCCTCCCGGGGGGGCGGCGAGACCCAGTACTTC
TRBJ1-2 | . | TRBV7-6 | . | CASSPGTPSTNYGYTF | TGTGCCAGCAGCCCCGGGACACCGAGTACTAACTATGGCTACACCTTC
TRBJ1-3 | . | TRBV11-3 | TRBD1 | CASSLRTGFGNTIYF | TGTGCCAGCAGCTTAAGGACAGGATTTGGAAACACCATATATTTT
TRBJ2-1 | . | TRBV19 | TRBD1 | CASSLTDRGHNEQFF | TGTGCCAGTAGTCTGACGGACAGGGGACACAATGAGCAGTTCTTC
TRBJ1-4 | few | TRBV14 | TRBD1 | CASSQVQQGGKLFF | TGTGCCAGCAGCCAGGTCCAACAGGGGGGAAAACTGTTTTTT
TRBJ2-7 | . | TRBV5-1 | TRBD2 | CASSLGTGGWNEQYF | TGCGCCAGCAGCTTGGGTACGGGGGGATGGAACGAGCAGTACTTC
TRBJ2-3 | . | TRBV4-2 | TRBD2 | CASSQAIMGLAPDTQYF | TGTGCCAGCAGCCAAGCAATTATGGGACTAGCGCCAGATACGCAGTATTTT
TRBJ2-3 | . | TRBV2 | TRBD2 | CASPSGRGPDTQYF | TGTGCCAGCCCGAGCGGGAGGGGCCCAGATACGCAGTATTTT
TRBJ1-5 | . | TRBV30 | . | CAWSRLNNQPQHF | TGTGCCTGGAGTCGACTGAACAATCAGCCCCAGCATTTT
TRBJ2-1 | . | TRBV27 | . | CASSLSSYLHEQFF | TGTGCCAGCAGTTTATCGAGCTATCTCCATGAGCAGTTCTTC
TRBJ1-1 | few | TRBV3-1/TRBV3-2 | . | CASSQTGNTEAFF | TGTGCCAGCAGTCAAACAGGGAACACTGAAGCTTTCTTT